This T cell receptor (beta chain) originates from a study of blood T cell repertoires in COVID-19. Produced via immunoSEQ multiplex PCR; TCRdb's table is partial and in-frame only. Of roughly 180,000 clones detected, about 88% appear once; the ten largest clones hold less than 3.5%. This CDR3 contains 12 residues. V was pared by 3 bases and J by 4 bases, with 4 bases between. Germline V gene lookup returns CDR1 MNHEY and CDR2 SMNVEV (reference sequence). The sequence was collected from a woman aged 25 to 45 with active or convalescent COVID-19. The chain carries TRBV27 and TRBJ1-5; D is unresolved. Sequences were obtained from peripheral blood. The CDR3 is CASSFFNQPQHF. Written as DNA, the CDR3 is TGTGCCAGCAGTTTCTTTAATCAGCCCCAGCATTTT.